Listed below are T cell receptor beta chains from one sample, sequenced in a study of blood T cell repertoires in COVID-19. Generated by immunoSEQ multiplex PCR, the TCRdb table keeps only in-frame clones and is missing some. The sample carries about 28,000 clones, 55% to 75% recorded once. Sample: peripheral blood. These receptors were obtained from a boy aged 2 to 10 with active or convalescent COVID-19. Each CDR3 is given with its conserved first and last residue. The D gene is left open where the match is weak. Clone size is not always given. Where it is, it says once, few, many or a class for expanded clones.

clone_size: -
d_call: -
j_call: TRBJ2-3
v_call: TRBV10-3
cdr3_nt: TGTGCCATCAGCCCCGGGGGTACGCAGTATTTT
cdr3_aa: CAISPGGTQYF

clone_size: -
d_call: TRBD2
j_call: TRBJ2-5
v_call: TRBV24-1
cdr3_nt: TGTGCCACCAGTTCCGCGGGAGGCGGGGAGACCCAGTACTTC
cdr3_aa: CATSSAGGGETQYF

clone_size: -
d_call: TRBD1
j_call: TRBJ2-7
v_call: TRBV7-6
cdr3_nt: TGTGCCAGCAGCCATGGGACAGACTACGAGCAGTACTTC
cdr3_aa: CASSHGTDYEQYF

clone_size: -
d_call: -
j_call: TRBJ1-4
v_call: TRBV18
cdr3_nt: TGTGCCAGCTCACGCGAGGGTGGAAATAATGAAAAACTGTTTTTT
cdr3_aa: CASSREGGNNEKLFF

clone_size: once
d_call: TRBD2
j_call: TRBJ2-1
v_call: TRBV5-5
cdr3_nt: TGTGCCAGCAGCCCCGGACTGGGGACTAGCGGGAGCAATGAGCAGTTCTTC
cdr3_aa: CASSPGLGTSGSNEQFF

clone_size: -
d_call: TRBD1
j_call: TRBJ2-1
v_call: TRBV5-6
cdr3_nt: TGTGCCAGCAGCTTCGGGACAGTCTCCTACAATGAGCAGTTCTTC
cdr3_aa: CASSFGTVSYNEQFF

clone_size: many
d_call: TRBD2
j_call: TRBJ2-3
v_call: TRBV6-5
cdr3_nt: TGTGCCAGCAGCCGTAGCGGGAGGGAAGGCGATACGCAGTATTTT
cdr3_aa: CASSRSGREGDTQYF

clone_size: -
d_call: TRBD2
j_call: TRBJ2-1
v_call: TRBV19
cdr3_nt: TGTGCCAGCAGAACGGGACTAGCGGGATCGGATGAGCAGTTCTTC
cdr3_aa: CASRTGLAGSDEQFF

clone_size: -
d_call: -
j_call: TRBJ2-3
v_call: TRBV11-2
cdr3_nt: TGTGCCAGCAGCCTCTTGGGCCCAGATACGCAGTATTTT
cdr3_aa: CASSLLGPDTQYF

clone_size: -
d_call: -
j_call: TRBJ1-1
v_call: TRBV11-2
cdr3_nt: TGTGCCAGCAGACCCGACACGGGGAGTGGGACTGAAGCTTTCTTT
cdr3_aa: CASRPDTGSGTEAFF

clone_size: few
d_call: TRBD1
j_call: TRBJ2-3
v_call: TRBV7-9
cdr3_nt: TGTGCCAGCAGTACCCGACCAGGGGGCACCTTAACAGATACGCAGTATTTT
cdr3_aa: CASSTRPGGTLTDTQYF

clone_size: -
d_call: -
j_call: TRBJ1-1
v_call: TRBV30
cdr3_nt: TGTGCCTGGAGTATTACGGAGGGGAACACTGAAGCTTTCTTT
cdr3_aa: CAWSITEGNTEAFF

clone_size: -
d_call: TRBD1
j_call: TRBJ1-2
v_call: TRBV5-1
cdr3_nt: TGCGCCAGCAGCCTGGGGACAGGAAACTATGGCTACACCTTC
cdr3_aa: CASSLGTGNYGYTF

clone_size: -
d_call: -
j_call: TRBJ2-5
v_call: TRBV11-2
cdr3_nt: TGTGCCAGCGGACCACCCCTAGCGTGGGAGACCCAGTACTTC
cdr3_aa: CASGPPLAWETQYF

clone_size: -
d_call: TRBD1
j_call: TRBJ1-2
v_call: TRBV7-9
cdr3_nt: TGTGCCAGCAGGGTGGGACAGGACGGCTATGGCTACACCTTC
cdr3_aa: CASRVGQDGYGYTF

clone_size: once
d_call: TRBD1
j_call: TRBJ2-6
v_call: TRBV7-9
cdr3_nt: TGTGCCAGCTTCCTCGGGACAGGCTACTCTGGGGCCAACGTCCTGACTTTC
cdr3_aa: CASFLGTGYSGANVLTF

clone_size: once
d_call: -
j_call: TRBJ1-1
v_call: TRBV7-3
cdr3_nt: TGTGCCAGCAGCGTCCAGCCAGCCGGGACTGAAGCTTTCTTT
cdr3_aa: CASSVQPAGTEAFF

clone_size: -
d_call: TRBD1
j_call: TRBJ2-7
v_call: TRBV24-1
cdr3_nt: TGTGCCACCAGTGACCCCTCAAGACAGGGGGCGGGCGAGCAGTACTTC
cdr3_aa: CATSDPSRQGAGEQYF

clone_size: -
d_call: -
j_call: TRBJ1-2
v_call: TRBV3-1/TRBV3-2
cdr3_nt: TGTGCCAGCAGTCGCGGCAGGGTTGGCTACACCTTC
cdr3_aa: CASSRGRVGYTF

clone_size: -
d_call: TRBD2
j_call: TRBJ2-1
v_call: TRBV7-2
cdr3_nt: TGTGCCAGCAGCTCGGGGACTAGCGGGCTTCGCTCCTACAATGAGCAGTTCTTC
cdr3_aa: CASSSGTSGLRSYNEQFF

clone_size: -
d_call: -
j_call: TRBJ1-5
v_call: TRBV6-5
cdr3_nt: TGTGCCAGCAGTCCCAGGGGACGCAATCAGCCCCAGCATTTT
cdr3_aa: CASSPRGRNQPQHF

clone_size: -
d_call: -
j_call: TRBJ1-1
v_call: TRBV12-5
cdr3_nt: TGTGCTAGTGGTTTGAGGGGCAGGACTGAAGCTTTCTTT
cdr3_aa: CASGLRGRTEAFF

clone_size: many
d_call: TRBD1
j_call: TRBJ1-3
v_call: TRBV4-2
cdr3_nt: TGTGCCAGCAGCCACACCGGGACGGGGACAGGTCGAAACACCATATATTTT
cdr3_aa: CASSHTGTGTGRNTIYF

clone_size: -
d_call: -
j_call: TRBJ1-1
v_call: TRBV30
cdr3_nt: TGTGCCTGGAGTGTCGTTCCTTTGAACACTGAAGCTTTCTTT
cdr3_aa: CAWSVVPLNTEAFF

clone_size: -
d_call: -
j_call: TRBJ2-1
v_call: TRBV19
cdr3_nt: TGTGCCAGTACCCCCACGCAAGAAAGGGGGGGGGATGAGCAGTTCTTC
cdr3_aa: CASTPTQERGGDEQFF

clone_size: -
d_call: TRBD1
j_call: TRBJ1-1
v_call: TRBV7-2
cdr3_nt: TGTGCCAGCAGCTTAAGGGGACAGGGCAGGAACACTGAAGCTTTCTTT
cdr3_aa: CASSLRGQGRNTEAFF

clone_size: -
d_call: -
j_call: TRBJ1-4
v_call: TRBV5-4
cdr3_nt: TGTGCCAGCAGCTTTTTTGGGGGCGCAGAAAAACTGTTTTTT
cdr3_aa: CASSFFGGAEKLFF

clone_size: -
d_call: -
j_call: TRBJ1-5
v_call: TRBV2
cdr3_nt: -
cdr3_aa: CASSTSGQGFQPQHF

clone_size: few
d_call: TRBD1
j_call: TRBJ2-1
v_call: TRBV2
cdr3_nt: TGTGCCAGCAGCACGCTAGACAGGGGATACAATGAGCAGTTCTTC
cdr3_aa: CASSTLDRGYNEQFF

clone_size: few
d_call: -
j_call: TRBJ2-7
v_call: TRBV27
cdr3_nt: TGTGCCAGCAGTTTTGCGATCCCTACGAAGCAGTACTTC
cdr3_aa: CASSFAIPTKQYF

clone_size: -
d_call: TRBD1
j_call: TRBJ2-3
v_call: TRBV15
cdr3_nt: TGTGCCACCAGCGGGACAGCAGGCCCCACAGATACGCAGTATTTT
cdr3_aa: CATSGTAGPTDTQYF

clone_size: -
d_call: TRBD2
j_call: TRBJ2-1
v_call: TRBV4-3
cdr3_nt: TGCGCCAGCAGCCAAGAGTCAATTGGTCGCGGGAGCGCGTTCTTC
cdr3_aa: CASSQESIGRGSAFF

clone_size: -
d_call: -
j_call: TRBJ1-2
v_call: TRBV18
cdr3_nt: TGTGCCAGCTCACCAAAGCCGGACAGTGCGCTTAGAGGCTACACCTTC
cdr3_aa: CASSPKPDSALRGYTF